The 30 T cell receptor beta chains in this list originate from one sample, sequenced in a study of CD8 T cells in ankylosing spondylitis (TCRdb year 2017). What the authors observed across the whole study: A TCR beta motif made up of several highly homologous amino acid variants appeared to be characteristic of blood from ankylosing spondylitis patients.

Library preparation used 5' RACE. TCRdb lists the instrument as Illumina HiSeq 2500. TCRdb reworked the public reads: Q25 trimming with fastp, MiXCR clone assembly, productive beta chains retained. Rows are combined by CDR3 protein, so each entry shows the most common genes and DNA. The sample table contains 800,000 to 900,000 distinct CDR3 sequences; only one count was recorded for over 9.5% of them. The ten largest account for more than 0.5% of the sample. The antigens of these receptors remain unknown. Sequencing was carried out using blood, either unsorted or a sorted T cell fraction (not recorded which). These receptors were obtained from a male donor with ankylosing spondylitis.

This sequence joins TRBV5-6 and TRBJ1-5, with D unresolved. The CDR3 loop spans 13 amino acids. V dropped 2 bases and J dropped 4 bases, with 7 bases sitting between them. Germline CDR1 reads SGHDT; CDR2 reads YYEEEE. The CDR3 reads CASSFGQNQPQHF. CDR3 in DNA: TGTGCCAGCAGCTTTGGGCAGAATCAGCCCCAGCATTTT.

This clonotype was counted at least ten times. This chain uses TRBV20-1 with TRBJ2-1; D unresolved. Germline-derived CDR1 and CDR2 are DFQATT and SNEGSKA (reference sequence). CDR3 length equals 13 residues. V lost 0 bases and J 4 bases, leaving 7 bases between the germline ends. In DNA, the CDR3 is TGCAGTGCTAGAGATTCCGGGTACAATGAGCAGTTCTTC. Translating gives CSARDSGYNEQFF.

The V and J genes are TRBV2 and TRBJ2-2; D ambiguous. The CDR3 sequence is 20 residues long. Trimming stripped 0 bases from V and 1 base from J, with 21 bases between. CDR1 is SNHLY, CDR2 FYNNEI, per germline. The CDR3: CASSEALPTPSYWNTGELFF. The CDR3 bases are TGTGCCAGCAGTGAAGCGCTTCCAACTCCTTCGTACTGGAACACCGGGGAGCTGTTTTTT.

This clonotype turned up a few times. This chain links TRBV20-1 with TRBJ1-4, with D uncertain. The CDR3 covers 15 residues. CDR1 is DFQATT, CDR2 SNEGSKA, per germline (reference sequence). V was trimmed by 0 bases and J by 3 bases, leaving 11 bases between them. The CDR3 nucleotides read TGCAGTGCTAGAGATCCTCTGCTTTCTAATGAAAAACTGTTTTTT. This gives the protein CSARDPLLSNEKLFF.

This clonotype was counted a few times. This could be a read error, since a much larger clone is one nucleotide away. CDR3 protein: CASSPKGGELFF. For the CDR3, the DNA is TGTGCCAGCAGCCCCAAGGGCGGGGAGCTGTTTTTT. The chain employs TRBV6-1 and TRBJ2-2; D is ambiguous. The CDR3 loop spans 12 amino acids. CDR1 and CDR2 from the germline V gene are MNHNS and SASEGT. Trimming pared 6 bases from V and 7 bases from J, leaving 9 bases between.

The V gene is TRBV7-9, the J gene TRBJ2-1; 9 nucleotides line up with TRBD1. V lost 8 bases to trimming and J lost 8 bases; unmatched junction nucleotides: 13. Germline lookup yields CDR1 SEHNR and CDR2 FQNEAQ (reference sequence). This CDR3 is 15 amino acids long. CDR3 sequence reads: CASEAGTGYLDEQFF. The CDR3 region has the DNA TGTGCCAGCGAAGCCGGGACAGGGTATTTGGATGAGCAGTTCTTC.

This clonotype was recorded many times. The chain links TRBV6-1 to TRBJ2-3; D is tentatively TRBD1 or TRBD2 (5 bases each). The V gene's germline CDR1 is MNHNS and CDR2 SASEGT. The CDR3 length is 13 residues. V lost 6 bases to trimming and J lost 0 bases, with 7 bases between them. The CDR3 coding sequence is TGTGCCAGCAGCGGGGACAGCACAGATACGCAGTATTTT. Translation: CASSGDSTDTQYF.

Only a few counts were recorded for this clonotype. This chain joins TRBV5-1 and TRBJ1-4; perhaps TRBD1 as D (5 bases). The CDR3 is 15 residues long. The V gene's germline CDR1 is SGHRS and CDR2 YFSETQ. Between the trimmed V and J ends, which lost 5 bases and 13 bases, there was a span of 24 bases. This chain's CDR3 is CASSSGQGRLSGLFF. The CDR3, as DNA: TGCGCCAGCAGTTCCGGGCAGGGTCGTCTCAGTGGACTGTTTTTT.

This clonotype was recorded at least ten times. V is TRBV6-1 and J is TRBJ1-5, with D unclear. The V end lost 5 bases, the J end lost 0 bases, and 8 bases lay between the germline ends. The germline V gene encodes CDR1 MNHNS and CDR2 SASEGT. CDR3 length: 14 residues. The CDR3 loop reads CASSQRPSNQPQHF. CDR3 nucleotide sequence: TGTGCCAGCAGTCAGAGACCTAGCAATCAGCCCCAGCATTTT.

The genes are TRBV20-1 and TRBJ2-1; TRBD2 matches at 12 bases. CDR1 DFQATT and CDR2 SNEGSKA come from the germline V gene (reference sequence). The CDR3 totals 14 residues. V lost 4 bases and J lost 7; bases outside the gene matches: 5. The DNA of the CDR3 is TGCAGTGCTACACTAGCGGGGGGAGAGAATGAGCAGTTCTTC. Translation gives CSATLAGGENEQFF.

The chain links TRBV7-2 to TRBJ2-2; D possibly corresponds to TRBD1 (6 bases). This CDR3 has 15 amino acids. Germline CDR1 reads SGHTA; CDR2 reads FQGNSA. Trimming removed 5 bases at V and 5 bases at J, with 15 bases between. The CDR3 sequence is CASSLPKGTTGELFF. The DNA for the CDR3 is TGTGCCAGCAGCCTCCCAAAGGGGACAACCGGGGAGCTGTTTTTT.

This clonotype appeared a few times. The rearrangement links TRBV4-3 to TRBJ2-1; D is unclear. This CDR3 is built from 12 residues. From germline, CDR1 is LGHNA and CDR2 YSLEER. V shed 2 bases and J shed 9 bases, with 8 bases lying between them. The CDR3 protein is CASSQFRGEQFF. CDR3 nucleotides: TGCGCCAGCAGCCAATTCAGAGGTGAGCAGTTCTTC.

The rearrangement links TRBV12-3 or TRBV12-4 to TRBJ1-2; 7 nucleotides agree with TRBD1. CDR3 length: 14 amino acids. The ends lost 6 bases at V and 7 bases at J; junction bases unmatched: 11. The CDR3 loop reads CASRTTGFDSGYTF. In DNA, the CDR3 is TGTGCCAGCAGAACGACAGGGTTCGACTCTGGCTACACCTTC.

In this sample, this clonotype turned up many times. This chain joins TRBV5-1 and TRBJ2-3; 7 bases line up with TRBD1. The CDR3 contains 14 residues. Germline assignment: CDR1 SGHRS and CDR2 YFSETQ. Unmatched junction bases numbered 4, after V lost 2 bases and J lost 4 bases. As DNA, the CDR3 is TGCGCCAGCAGCTTTGGACAGGCGGCAGATACGCAGTATTTT. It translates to CASSFGQAADTQYF.

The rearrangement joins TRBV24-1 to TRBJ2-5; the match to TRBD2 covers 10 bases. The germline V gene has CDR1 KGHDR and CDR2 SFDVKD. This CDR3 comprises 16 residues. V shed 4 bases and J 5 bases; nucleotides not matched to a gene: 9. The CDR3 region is CATSDRTSGAWETQYF. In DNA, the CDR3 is TGTGCCACCAGTGACCGAACTAGCGGGGCATGGGAGACCCAGTACTTC.

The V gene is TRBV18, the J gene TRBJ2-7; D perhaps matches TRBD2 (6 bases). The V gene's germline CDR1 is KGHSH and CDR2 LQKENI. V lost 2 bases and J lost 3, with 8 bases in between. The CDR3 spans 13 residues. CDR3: CASSPWRDYEQYF. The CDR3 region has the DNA TGTGCCAGCTCACCATGGCGGGACTACGAGCAGTACTTC.

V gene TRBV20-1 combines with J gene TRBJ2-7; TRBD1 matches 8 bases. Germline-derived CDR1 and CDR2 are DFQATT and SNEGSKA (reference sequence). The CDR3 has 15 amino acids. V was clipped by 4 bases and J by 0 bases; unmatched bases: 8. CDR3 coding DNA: TGCAGTGCTATTCCCCGGGACAGGACCTCCTACGAGCAGTACTTC. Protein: CSAIPRDRTSYEQYF.

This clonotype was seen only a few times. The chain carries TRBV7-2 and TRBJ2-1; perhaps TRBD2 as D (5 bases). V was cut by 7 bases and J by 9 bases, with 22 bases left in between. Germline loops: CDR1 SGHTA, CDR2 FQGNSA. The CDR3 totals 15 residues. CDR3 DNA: TGTGCCAGCACCGTAGGGCAGCCCGGGGTGACTGAGCAGTTCTTC. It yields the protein CASTVGQPGVTEQFF.

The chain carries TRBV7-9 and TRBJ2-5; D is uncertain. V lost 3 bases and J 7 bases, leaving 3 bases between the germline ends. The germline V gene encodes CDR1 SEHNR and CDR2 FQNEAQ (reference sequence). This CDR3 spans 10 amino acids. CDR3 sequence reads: CASSFGTQYF. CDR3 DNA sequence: TGTGCCAGCAGCTTCGGGACCCAGTACTTC.

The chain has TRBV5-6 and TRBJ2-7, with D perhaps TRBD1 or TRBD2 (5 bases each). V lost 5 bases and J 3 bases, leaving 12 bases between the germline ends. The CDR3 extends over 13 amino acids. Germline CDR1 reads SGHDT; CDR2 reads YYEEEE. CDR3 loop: CASRVKGSYEQYF. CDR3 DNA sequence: TGTGCCAGCAGGGTGAAGGGGAGCTACGAGCAGTACTTC.

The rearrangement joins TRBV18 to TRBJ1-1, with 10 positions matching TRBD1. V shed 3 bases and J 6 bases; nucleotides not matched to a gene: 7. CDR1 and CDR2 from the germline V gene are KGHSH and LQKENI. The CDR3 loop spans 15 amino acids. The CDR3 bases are TGTGCCAGCTCACCGGAGGGACAGGGGTACGCTGAAGCTTTCTTT. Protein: CASSPEGQGYAEAFF.

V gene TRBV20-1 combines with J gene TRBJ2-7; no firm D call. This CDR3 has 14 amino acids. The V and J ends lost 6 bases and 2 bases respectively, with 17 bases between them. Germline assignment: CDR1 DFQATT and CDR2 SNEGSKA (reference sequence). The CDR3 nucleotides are TGCAGTGCACGAACTGCACTGTCCCCCTACGAGCAGTACTTC. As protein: CSARTALSPYEQYF.

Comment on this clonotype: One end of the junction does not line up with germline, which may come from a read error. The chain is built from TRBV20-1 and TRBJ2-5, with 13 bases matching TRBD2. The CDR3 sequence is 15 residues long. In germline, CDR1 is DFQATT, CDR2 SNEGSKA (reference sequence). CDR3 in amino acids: CSAGEGLAGSETQYF. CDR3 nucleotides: TGCAGTGCTGGAGAGGGACTAGCGGGGTCAGAGACCCAGTACTTC.

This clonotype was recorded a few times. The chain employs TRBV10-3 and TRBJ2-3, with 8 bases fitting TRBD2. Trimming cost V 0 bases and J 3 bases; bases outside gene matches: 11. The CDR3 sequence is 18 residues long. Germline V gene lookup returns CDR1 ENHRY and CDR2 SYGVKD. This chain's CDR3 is CAISESIRNGGETDTQYF. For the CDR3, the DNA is TGTGCCATCAGTGAGTCGATCCGGAACGGGGGGGAAACAGATACGCAGTATTTT.

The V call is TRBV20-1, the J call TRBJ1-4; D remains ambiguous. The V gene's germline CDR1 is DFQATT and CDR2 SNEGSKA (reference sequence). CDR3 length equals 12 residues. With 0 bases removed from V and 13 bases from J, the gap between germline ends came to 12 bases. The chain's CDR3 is CSARDPGHALFF. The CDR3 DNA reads TGCAGTGCTAGAGATCCAGGTCATGCACTGTTTTTT.

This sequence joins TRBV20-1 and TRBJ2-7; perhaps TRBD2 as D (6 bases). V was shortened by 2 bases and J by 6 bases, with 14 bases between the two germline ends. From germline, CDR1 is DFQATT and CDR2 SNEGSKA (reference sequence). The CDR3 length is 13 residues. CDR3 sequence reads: CSARRTSIGEQYF. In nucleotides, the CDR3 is TGCAGTGCTAGACGTACTAGCATCGGCGAGCAGTACTTC.

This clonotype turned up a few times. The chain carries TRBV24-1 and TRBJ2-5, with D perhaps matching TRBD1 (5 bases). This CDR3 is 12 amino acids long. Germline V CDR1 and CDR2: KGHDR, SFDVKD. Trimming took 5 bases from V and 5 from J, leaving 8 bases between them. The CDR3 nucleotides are TGTGCCACCAGTGCAGGGCGGGAGACCCAGTACTTC. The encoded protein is CATSAGRETQYF.

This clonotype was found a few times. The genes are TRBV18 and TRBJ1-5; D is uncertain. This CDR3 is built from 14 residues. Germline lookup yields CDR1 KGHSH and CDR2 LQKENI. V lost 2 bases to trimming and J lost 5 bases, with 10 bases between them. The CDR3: CASSPNTADQPQHF. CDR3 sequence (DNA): TGTGCCAGCTCACCAAACACAGCCGATCAGCCCCAGCATTTT. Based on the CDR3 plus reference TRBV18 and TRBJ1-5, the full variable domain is NAGVMQNPRHLVRRRGQEARLRCSPMKGHSHVYWYRQLPEEGLKFMVYLQKENIIDESGMPKERFSAEFPKEGPSILRIQQVVRGDSAAYFCASSPNTADQPQHFGDGTRLSIL.

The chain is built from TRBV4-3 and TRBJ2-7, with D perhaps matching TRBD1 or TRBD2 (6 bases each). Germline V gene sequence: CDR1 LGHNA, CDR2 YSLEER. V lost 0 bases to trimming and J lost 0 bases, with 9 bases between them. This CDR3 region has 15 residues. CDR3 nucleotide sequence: TGCGCCAGCAGCCAAGACAGGGGACTCTCCTACGAGCAGTACTTC. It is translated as CASSQDRGLSYEQYF.

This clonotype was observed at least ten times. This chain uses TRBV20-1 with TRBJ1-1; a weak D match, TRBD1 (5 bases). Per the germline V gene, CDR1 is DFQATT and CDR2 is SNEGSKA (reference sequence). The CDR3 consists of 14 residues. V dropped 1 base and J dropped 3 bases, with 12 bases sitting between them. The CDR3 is CSARVGGVDTEAFF. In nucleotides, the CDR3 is TGCAGTGCTAGAGTGGGGGGGGTAGACACTGAAGCTTTCTTT.